This passage covers 2 T cell receptor beta chains from one sample sequenced in a study of T cells in Graves' hyperthyroidism and ophthalmopathy. RNA transcripts gave rise to amplified TCR beta CDR3 regions. Using the HTBI primer set, a first-round RT-PCR was run on the TCR CDR3. TCRdb re-called the multiplex PCR reads through MiXCR, storing one row per CDR3 protein. The sample contains 200,000 to 250,000 distinct CDR3 sequences, about 15% of which appear only once. Sequenced: blood. The receptors were sampled from a man aged 45 to 65 with Graves' hyperthyroidism.

The table lists this clonotype with a few counts. V is TRBV5-5 and J is TRBJ1-5, with D possibly being TRBD1 (6 bases). Germline V lookup: CDR1 SGHKS, CDR2 YYEKEE (reference sequence). There are 14 residues in the CDR3. The germline V and J ends were trimmed by 4 bases and 5 bases, with 13 bases remaining between them. The CDR3 DNA is TGTGCCAGCAGCGGGGACATTCGCTATCAGCCCCAGCATTTT. Translated, it gives CASSGDIRYQPQHF.

The chain has TRBV13 and TRBJ1-3; 9 bases agree with TRBD1. This CDR3 is built from 16 residues. From germline, CDR1 is PRHDT and CDR2 FYEKMQ (reference sequence). With 5 bases clipped from V and 0 bases from J, the junction kept 5 bases outside the gene matches. Written as DNA, the CDR3 is TGTGCCAGCAGCCCTACAGGGGGCCACTCTGGAAACACCATATATTTT. Protein: CASSPTGGHSGNTIYF.